The following is a TCR beta chain sequence with its context. Its antigen is currently unknown. The source of the sample is a study of cytomegalovirus exposure and HLA in healthy donors. Study-level results: Many donors carried some public TCRs, although rarity characterized most TCR sequences. It has been reported that TCR beta sequences accurately predicted the HLA-A and HLA-B alleles of most subjects.

The PCR was carried out with 60 Vbeta primers and 13 Jbeta primers. Using immunoSEQ multiplex PCR, the repertoire was profiled, and TCRdb retains in-frame clones only, with some absent. Listed are roughly 120,000 clones; around 3.6% falls within the top ten. V trimming: 5 bases; J trimming: 6 bases; junction bases outside the gene matches: 11. CDR1 SGHAT and CDR2 FQNNGV come from the germline V gene. This CDR3 spans 16 amino acids. Material for sequencing was PBMCs. The source of this sequence is a young man in good health and CMV-seronegative. The chain combines TRBV11-2 with TRBJ2-7; 12 nucleotides match TRBD1. The CDR3 loop reads CASSLGTGGVGVEQYF. The CDR3 DNA reads as TGTGCCAGCAGCCTAGGGACAGGGGGCGTAGGTGTCGAGCAGTACTTC.